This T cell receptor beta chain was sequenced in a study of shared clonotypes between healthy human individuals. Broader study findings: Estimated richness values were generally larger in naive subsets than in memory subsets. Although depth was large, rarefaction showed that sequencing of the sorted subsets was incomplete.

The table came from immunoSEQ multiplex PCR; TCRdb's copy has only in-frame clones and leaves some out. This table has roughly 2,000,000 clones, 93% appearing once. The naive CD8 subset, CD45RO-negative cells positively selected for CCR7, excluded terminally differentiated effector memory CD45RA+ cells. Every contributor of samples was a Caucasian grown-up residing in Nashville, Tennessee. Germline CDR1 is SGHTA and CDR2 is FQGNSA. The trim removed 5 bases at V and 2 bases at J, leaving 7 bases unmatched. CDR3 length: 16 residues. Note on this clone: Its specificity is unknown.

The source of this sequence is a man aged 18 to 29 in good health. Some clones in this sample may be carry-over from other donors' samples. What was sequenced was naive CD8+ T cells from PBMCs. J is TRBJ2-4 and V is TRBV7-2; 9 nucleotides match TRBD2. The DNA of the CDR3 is TGTGCCAGCAGCACCCCTAGCGGGATATCCAAAAACATTCAGTACTTC. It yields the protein CASSTPSGISKNIQYF.